The 14 T cell receptor beta chains below all came from one sample that was sequenced in a study of cytomegalovirus exposure and HLA in healthy donors. PCR amplification relied on 60 Vbeta primers (plus 13 Jbeta primers). Clones were read by immunoSEQ multiplex PCR, and TCRdb kept only the in-frame ones, dropping some. Of 65,000 to 100,000 clones listed, around three quarters were seen once; the top ten hold more than 2.5%. The source material was PBMCs. The receptors derive from a man between 40 and 49 years old in good health and CMV-seronegative.

The chain is built from TRBV5-1 and TRBJ2-2; 7 positions match TRBD1. V shed 2 bases, J shed 9 bases, and the junction held 4 bases outside the gene matches. Germline CDR1 SGHRS, CDR2 YFSETQ. CDR3 length: 13 amino acids. The CDR3 bases are TGCGCCAGCAGCTTCCTACAGGGGCGGGAGCTGTTTTTT. Protein sequence: CASSFLQGRELFF.

This clone appeared once. The V call is TRBV7-9, the J call TRBJ2-5; D might be TRBD1 (6 bases). With 2 bases removed from V and 3 bases from J, the gap between germline ends came to 10 bases. CDR1 SEHNR and CDR2 FQNEAQ come from the germline V gene (reference sequence). This CDR3 has 14 residues. CDR3 amino acids: CASSLLAGEETQYF. The CDR3 DNA follows: TGTGCCAGCAGCTTACTCGCAGGGGAAGAGACCCAGTACTTC.

This clone was counted between two and nine times. The CDR3 region has the DNA TGCGCCAGCAGCTTCTTCCGACTAGCTGTGGGGGAGCAGTACTTC. Amino acids: CASSFFRLAVGEQYF. V and J are TRBV5-1 and TRBJ2-7; TRBD2 matches 7 bases. CDR1 and CDR2 (germline): SGHRS, YFSETQ. This CDR3 comprises 15 residues. Losses at the gene ends were 2 bases for V and 7 bases for J; bases not matched to a gene: 12.

The V gene is TRBV6-4, the J gene TRBJ2-1; D possibly corresponds to TRBD2 (6 bases). V was trimmed by 0 bases and J by 0 bases, leaving 6 bases between them. Germline values: CDR1 MRHNA, CDR2 SNTAGT. The CDR3 extends over 15 amino acids. The CDR3 DNA follows: TGTGCCAGCAGTGACTCGGAGGGCTCCTACAATGAGCAGTTCTTC. Its translation: CASSDSEGSYNEQFF.

The rearrangement joins TRBV4-1 to TRBJ2-3; D call uncertain. From germline, CDR1 is MGHRA and CDR2 YSYEKL. The CDR3 covers 16 residues. With 0 bases removed from V and 7 bases from J, the gap between germline ends came to 17 bases. The CDR3 loop reads CASSQDSESSEYTQYF. The DNA for the CDR3 is TGCGCCAGCAGCCAAGACTCGGAATCGTCGGAGTATACGCAGTATTTT.

V and J are TRBV23-1 and TRBJ2-5, with TRBD1 matching 10 bases. TRBV23-1 is an ORF, and what it does is uncertain. The CDR3 is 17 residues long. Trimming removed 3 bases from V and 2 bases from J; junction bases left unmatched: 9. CDR3 protein: CASSQGGTGEYQETQYF. In nucleotides, the CDR3 is TGCGCCAGCAGTCAGGGGGGGACAGGGGAATATCAAGAGACCCAGTACTTC.

This rearrangement joins TRBV27 to TRBJ2-6, with 7 bases fitting TRBD1. The trim removed 6 bases at V and 0 bases at J, leaving 8 bases unmatched. CDR1 is MNHEY and CDR2 is SMNVEV in the germline V gene (reference sequence). The CDR3 spans 17 residues. The CDR3 nucleotides are TGTGCCAGCAGAGGGGACAGAGCCTTCTCTGGGGCCAACGTCCTGACTTTC. Protein sequence: CASRGDRAFSGANVLTF.

This chain joins TRBV2 and TRBJ1-1, with D perhaps TRBD1 (6 bases). CDR1 is SNHLY and CDR2 is FYNNEI in the germline V gene. The CDR3 length is 17 residues. V lost 6 bases, J lost 0 bases, and 20 bases lay in between. The CDR3 spells CASRPGAGVFMNTEAFF. CDR3 DNA sequence: TGTGCCAGCAGGCCTGGGGCAGGGGTGTTCATGAACACTGAAGCTTTCTTT.

The J gene is TRBJ1-4, the V gene TRBV4-2, with D maybe TRBD1 (6 bases). The V end lost 3 bases, the J end lost 5 bases, and 16 bases lay between the germline ends. There are 16 residues in the CDR3. Germline V gives CDR1 LGHNA, CDR2 YNFKEQ. CDR3: CASSQTTGQLNEKLFF. The CDR3 DNA is TGTGCCAGCAGCCAGACCACAGGACAGCTCAATGAAAAACTGTTTTTT.

The chain joins TRBV6-6 to TRBJ1-2; 8 bases are a match to TRBD1. The CDR3 totals 13 residues. After removal of 6 bases from V and 4 bases from J, the junction contained 4 bases not matched to a gene. Germline CDR1 is MNHNY and CDR2 is SVGAGI (reference sequence). CDR3 amino acids: CASRLTGGYGYTF. CDR3 in DNA: TGTGCCAGCAGGCTTACAGGGGGCTATGGCTACACCTTC.

The chain couples TRBV28 to TRBJ1-2; 9 bases align to TRBD1. CDR3 length: 14 amino acids. Looked up from germline, CDR1 is MDHEN and CDR2 is SYDVKM. With V trimmed by 6 bases and J by 7 bases, 9 bases remained unmatched. DNA for the CDR3: TGTGCCAGCAGCCACGGACAGGGGAATTTTGGCTACACCTTC. Its protein product is CASSHGQGNFGYTF.

This chain joins TRBV5-6 and TRBJ2-5; 7 bases map to TRBD2. J lost 5 bases, V lost 4 bases, and 11 bases had no gene match. CDR1 is SGHDT, CDR2 YYEEEE, per germline. This CDR3 comprises 15 residues. CDR3 residues: CASSRNGGDRETQYF. The CDR3 nucleotides are TGTGCCAGCAGCCGTAATGGGGGGGATAGGGAGACCCAGTACTTC.

In DNA form, the CDR3 reads TGTGCCAGTTCAGGGTTAGCCAAAAACATTCAGTACTTC. As protein: CASSGLAKNIQYF. The gene calls are TRBV19 and TRBJ2-4; possibly TRBD1 for D (5 bases). The germline CDR1 and CDR2 sequences are LNHDA and SQIVND (reference sequence). The ends were cut back, 8 bases at V and 0 bases at J, with 8 bases in the middle. The CDR3 sequence is 13 residues long.

V gene TRBV7-2 combines with J gene TRBJ2-1, with 10 bases lining up with TRBD2. CDR3 size: 15 residues. Germline lookup yields CDR1 SGHTA and CDR2 FQGNSA. J lost 2 bases, V lost 3 bases, and 1 base had no gene match. The CDR3 nucleotides read TGTGCCAGCAGCTTCCTAGCGGGGGCCTACAATGAGCAGTTCTTC. This translates into CASSFLAGAYNEQFF.